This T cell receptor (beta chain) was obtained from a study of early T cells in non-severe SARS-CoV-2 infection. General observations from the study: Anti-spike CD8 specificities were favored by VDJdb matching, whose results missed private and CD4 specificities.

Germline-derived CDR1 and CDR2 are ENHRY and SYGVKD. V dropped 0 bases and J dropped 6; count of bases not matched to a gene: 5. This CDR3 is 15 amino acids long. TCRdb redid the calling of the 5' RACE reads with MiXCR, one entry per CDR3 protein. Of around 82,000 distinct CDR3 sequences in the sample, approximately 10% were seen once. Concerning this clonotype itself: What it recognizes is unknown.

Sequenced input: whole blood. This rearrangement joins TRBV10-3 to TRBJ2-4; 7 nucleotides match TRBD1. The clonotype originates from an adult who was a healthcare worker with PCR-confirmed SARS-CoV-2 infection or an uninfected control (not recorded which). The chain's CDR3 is CAISESQGSGNIQYF. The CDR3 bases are TGTGCCATCAGTGAGTCACAGGGGAGCGGAAACATTCAGTACTTC.